The 17 T cell receptor beta chains in this list originate from one sample, sequenced in a study of T cell repertoires in cytomegalovirus infection. These receptors have no identified antigens. MiXCR, run by TCRdb on the reads, gives a single entry per CDR3 protein. The profile shows under 500,000 distinct CDR3 sequences, approximately 46% of them singletons. Sequencing used cultured PBMCs, obtained from culture after CMV antigen stimulation. These receptors all come from a human donor in good health (CMV status not recorded). Some clones in this sample may be carry-over from other donors' samples.

V and J are TRBV7-9 and TRBJ2-5; D assignment may be TRBD1 or TRBD2 (6 bases each). The CDR3 runs 12 residues. Per germline, CDR1 SEHNR and CDR2 FQNEAQ (reference sequence). V shed 5 bases and J shed 9 bases, with 13 bases lying between them. The CDR3 protein is CASSRGTQPQYF. The DNA of the CDR3 is TGTGCCAGCAGCCGGGGGACACAGCCCCAGTACTTC.

The chain is built from TRBV29-1 and TRBJ2-5; TRBD2 matches 9 bases. Germline loops: CDR1 SQVTM, CDR2 ANQGSEA. This CDR3 is 15 amino acids long. The trim removed 5 bases at V and 8 bases at J, leaving 15 bases unmatched. Here the CDR3 reads CSVPTKGSSGDTQYF. CDR3 nucleotide sequence: TGCAGCGTTCCTACTAAGGGTTCTAGCGGGGATACCCAGTACTTC.

The chain joins TRBV5-1 to TRBJ2-5, with 8 bases matching TRBD1. Germline CDR1 SGHRS, CDR2 YFSETQ. The CDR3 totals 16 residues. V lost 4 bases and J lost 2; bases outside the gene matches: 10. The CDR3 nucleotides are TGCGCCAGCAGCCCTTCAGGGGGCGGGCGGCAAGAGACCCAGTACTTC. Amino acid sequence: CASSPSGGGRQETQYF. The whole variable domain, filled in from reference TRBV5-1 and TRBJ2-5, reads KAGVTQTPRYLIKTRGQQVTLSCSPISGHRSVSWYQQTPGQGLQFLFEYFSETQRNKGNFPGRFSGRQFSNSRSEMNVSTLELGDSALYLCASSPSGGGRQETQYFGPGTRLLVL.

The gene calls are TRBV12-3 or TRBV12-4 and TRBJ1-2; D is perhaps TRBD1 (5 bases). Trimming removed 3 bases from V and 7 bases from J, with 12 bases in between. The CDR3 has 13 amino acids. The chain's CDR3 is CASSFRGAIGYTF. The CDR3, as DNA: TGTGCCAGCAGTTTTAGGGGCGCGATTGGCTACACCTTC.

The chain is built from TRBV6-1 and TRBJ1-1; possible D gene TRBD1, 5 bases. The CDR3 totals 14 residues. Germline CDR1 and CDR2: MNHNS and SASEGT. V lost 2 bases, J lost 9 bases, and 16 bases lay in between. The CDR3 sequence: CASSESAGSSKAFF. The CDR3 nucleotides are TGTGCCAGCAGTGAATCGGCAGGGAGCTCAAAAGCTTTCTTT.

This clonotype was observed a few times. The V gene is TRBV7-3, the J gene TRBJ2-1; 7 bases line up with TRBD1. CDR3 length: 14 amino acids. The V and J ends lost 0 bases and 5 bases, in that order; junction bases with no gene match: 1. CDR1 is SGHTA, CDR2 FQGTGA, per germline. In DNA, the CDR3 is TGTGCCAGCAGCTTAACCGGGACAGACAATGAGCAGTTCTTC. Protein: CASSLTGTDNEQFF.

The chain uses TRBV12-3 or TRBV12-4 and TRBJ2-6, with 12 nucleotides matching TRBD1. This CDR3 contains 19 residues. V trimming: 5 bases; J trimming: 3 bases; junction bases outside the gene matches: 11. The CDR3 loop is CASSITPGQGAGGANVLTF. The CDR3 DNA is TGTGCCAGCAGTATCACCCCGGGACAGGGGGCTGGTGGGGCCAACGTCCTGACTTTC.

Only a few counts were recorded for this clonotype. This chain joins TRBV12-3 or TRBV12-4 and TRBJ2-7; D is unresolved. V lost 6 bases and J lost 0, with 9 bases in between. CDR3 length: 13 amino acids. As DNA, the CDR3 is TGTGCCAGCAGGCCCTGGGGCTCCTACGAGCAGTACTTC. Translation gives CASRPWGSYEQYF.

The genes are TRBV4-3 and TRBJ2-7; D is unclear. V was clipped by 3 bases and J by 7 bases, with 19 bases between them. Germline CDR1 is LGHNA and CDR2 is YSLEER. The CDR3 covers 15 residues. The CDR3 coding sequence is TGCGCCAGCAGCCAGCTACACCTCTCCGCGTTTGAGCAGTACTTC. This gives the protein CASSQLHLSAFEQYF.

This rearrangement joins TRBV11-3 to TRBJ2-2; 8 bases are a match to TRBD2. The junction had 4 bases not matched to a gene; V was cut back by 0 bases and J by 4 bases. This CDR3 is built from 16 residues. The germline CDR1 and CDR2 sequences are SGHNT and YENEEA. The chain's CDR3 is CASSLEVSGITGELFF. The CDR3 nucleotides are TGTGCCAGCAGCTTAGAGGTTAGCGGGATCACCGGGGAGCTGTTTTTT.

This chain uses TRBV20-1 with TRBJ2-4, with 9 positions matching TRBD2. Germline V gene lookup returns CDR1 DFQATT and CDR2 SNEGSKA (reference sequence). J lost 7 bases, V lost 0 bases, and 13 bases had no gene match. The CDR3 is made up of 17 amino acids. Written as DNA, the CDR3 is TGCAGTGCTAGAGATCCCACTAGCGGGCAAGGGTGGAACATTCAGTACTTC. This sequence encodes CSARDPTSGQGWNIQYF.

This clonotype turned up a few times. The V gene is TRBV12-5, the J gene TRBJ1-2; 7 bases match TRBD1. Germline CDR1 LGHNT, CDR2 FRNRAP. The CDR3 covers 14 residues. V lost 1 base to trimming and J lost 8 bases; unmatched junction nucleotides: 7. The CDR3 loop reads CASGLGRQGEGYTF. The CDR3 nucleotides read TGTGCTAGTGGTTTGGGACGACAGGGTGAGGGCTACACCTTC.

This clonotype was found a few times. The J gene is TRBJ2-1, the V gene TRBV6-1, with no clear D. The CDR3 spans 15 residues. Germline V gene data show CDR1 as MNHNS and CDR2 as SASEGT. The germline V and J ends were trimmed by 1 base and 2 bases, with 9 bases remaining between them. CDR3 protein: CASSEGSYPYNEQFF. The CDR3 nucleotides read TGTGCCAGCAGTGAAGGATCCTACCCCTACAATGAGCAGTTCTTC.

The chain recombines TRBV7-2 with TRBJ1-1; D is unresolved. V was trimmed by 5 bases and J by 2 bases, leaving 15 bases between them. This CDR3 region has 15 residues. CDR1 and CDR2 (germline): SGHTA, FQGNSA. In DNA, the CDR3 is TGTGCCAGCAGCCCTCTCGGACGGTTTAACACTGAAGCTTTCTTT. It codes for CASSPLGRFNTEAFF.

The chain uses TRBV19 and TRBJ1-1; 7 bases match TRBD1. The ends lost 3 bases at V and 5 bases at J; junction bases unmatched: 9. The CDR3 has 15 residues. Germline V gene sequence: CDR1 LNHDA, CDR2 SQIVND (reference sequence). CDR3 amino acids: CASSIDDRVGTEAFF. CDR3 nucleotide sequence: TGTGCCAGTAGTATCGACGACAGGGTGGGGACTGAAGCTTTCTTT.

J is TRBJ1-1 and V is TRBV6-8; D perhaps matches TRBD1 (6 bases). This CDR3 contains 14 residues. Germline V gives CDR1 MNHGY, CDR2 SAAAGT. V lost 4 bases and J 1 base, leaving 10 bases between the germline ends. Here the CDR3 DNA reads TGTGCCAGCAGTTCCGGGACACCGAACACTGAAGCTTTCTTT. Its translation: CASSSGTPNTEAFF.

This clonotype came up a few times. The chain links TRBV7-2 to TRBJ2-7; 9 nucleotides line up with TRBD2. With V trimmed by 1 base and J by 7 bases, 8 bases remained unmatched. This CDR3 spans 15 amino acids. Germline lookup yields CDR1 SGHTA and CDR2 FQGNSA. The CDR3 sequence is CASSLVLAGSQEQYF. In nucleotides, the CDR3 is TGTGCCAGCAGCTTAGTCCTAGCGGGGTCTCAGGAGCAGTACTTC.